The clone carrying this TCR beta chain has only a few counts. The data were obtained in a study of T cell responses to AZD1222 COVID-19 vaccine. Assay used: immunoSEQ multiplex PCR; TCRdb lists only in-frame clones, some missing. The sample records fewer than 120,000 clones, around 89% being singletons. The CDR3 extends over 12 amino acids. The V gene's germline CDR1 is SGHVS and CDR2 FQNEAQ. V was shortened by 3 bases and J by 11 bases, with 13 bases between the two germline ends. The chain combines TRBV7-8 with TRBJ1-1, with D perhaps matching TRBD1 (6 bases). Sequences were derived from peripheral blood, sampled on day 0 of AZD1222 vaccination. The receptor comes from an adult in good health. DNA of the CDR3: TGTGCCAGCAGCTTTAGGTCAGGGGAGGCTTTCTTT. It is translated as CASSFRSGEAFF.